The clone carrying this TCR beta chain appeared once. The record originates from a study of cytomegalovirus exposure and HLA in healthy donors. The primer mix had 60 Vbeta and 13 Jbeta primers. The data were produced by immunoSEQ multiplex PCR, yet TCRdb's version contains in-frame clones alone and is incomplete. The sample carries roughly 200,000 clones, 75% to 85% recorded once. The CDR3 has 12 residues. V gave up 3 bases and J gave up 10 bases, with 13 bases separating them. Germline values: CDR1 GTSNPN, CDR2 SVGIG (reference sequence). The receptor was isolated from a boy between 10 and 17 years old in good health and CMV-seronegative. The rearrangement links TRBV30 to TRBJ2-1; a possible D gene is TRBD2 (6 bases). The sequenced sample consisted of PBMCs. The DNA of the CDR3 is TGTGCCTGGAGCCGTGTGGAGGGCGAGCAGTTCTTC. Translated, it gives CAWSRVEGEQFF.